One and the same sample provided the 16 T cell receptor beta chains below, sequenced in a study of T cells after yellow fever vaccination. TCRdb ran MiXCR on the 5' RACE reads and lists one entry per CDR3 protein. The repertoire has just under 600,000 distinct CDR3 sequences, about 13% of them found once; the top ten carry about 14%. This specimen consisted of PBMCs, obtained on the day of the yellow fever booster vaccination. The receptor source for this set is a man younger than 45 who received the YFV17D yellow fever vaccine.

The chain combines TRBV20-1 with TRBJ2-3, with 8 bases lining up with TRBD2. Germline values: CDR1 DFQATT, CDR2 SNEGSKA (reference sequence). With V trimmed by 0 bases and J by 4 bases, 6 bases remained unmatched. The CDR3 runs to 15 residues. The CDR3 sequence: CSARDPSGSADTQYF. DNA of the CDR3: TGCAGTGCTAGAGACCCCAGCGGGAGTGCAGATACGCAGTATTTT.

In its sample, this clonotype was seen a few times. The gene calls are TRBV11-2 and TRBJ2-3; 8 bases align to TRBD1. V gave up 5 bases and J gave up 3 bases; unmatched junction bases: 4. Germline CDR1 is SGHAT and CDR2 is FQNNGV. The CDR3 is made up of 14 amino acids. Here the CDR3 reads CASSARGLTDTQYF. DNA for the CDR3: TGTGCCAGCAGCGCCAGGGGGCTTACAGATACGCAGTATTTT.

The rearrangement links TRBV7-9 to TRBJ2-3, with D possibly being TRBD1 or TRBD2 (5 bases each). The germline V gene encodes CDR1 SEHNR and CDR2 FQNEAQ (reference sequence). The CDR3 consists of 13 residues. V was pared by 5 bases and J by 5 bases, with 11 bases between. Here the CDR3 reads CASSRGAIDTQYF. As DNA, the CDR3 is TGTGCCAGCAGCCGAGGGGCTATAGATACGCAGTATTTT.

In this sample, this clonotype turned up a few times. The chain carries TRBV6-1 and TRBJ2-7; 11 bases are shared with TRBD1. Per the germline V gene, CDR1 is MNHNS and CDR2 is SASEGT. J gave up 2 bases and V 4 bases, and 7 bases lay outside the gene matches. The CDR3 is made up of 16 amino acids. CDR3 protein: CASSARGGQGAYEQYF. CDR3 nucleotide sequence: TGTGCCAGCAGTGCCCGAGGGGGACAGGGGGCCTACGAGCAGTACTTC.

This clonotype was seen many times. The chain combines TRBV12-3 or TRBV12-4 with TRBJ1-1; D is possibly TRBD1 (6 bases). Trimming shortened V by 6 bases and J by 8 bases, and 13 bases separated the two germline ends. This CDR3 has 12 amino acids. This CDR3 reads CASSRGQTEAFF. The CDR3 DNA follows: TGTGCCAGCAGCCGCGGACAGACAGAAGCTTTCTTT.

V is TRBV12-3 or TRBV12-4 and J is TRBJ2-2; TRBD2 might be the D (5 bases). Trimming took 2 bases from V and 1 from J, leaving 14 bases between them. The CDR3 spans 17 residues. The CDR3 loop is CASSLSYRTLNTGELFF. CDR3 nucleotide sequence: TGTGCCAGCAGTTTATCCTATCGGACTTTGAACACCGGGGAGCTGTTTTTT.

This clonotype has more than one count but fewer than ten. The J gene is TRBJ2-7, the V gene TRBV20-1; no reliable D call. The CDR3 runs to 13 residues. V lost 0 bases, J lost 2 bases, and 8 bases lay in between. The germline gives CDR1 DFQATT, CDR2 SNEGSKA (reference sequence). For the CDR3, the DNA is TGCAGTGCTAGAGATCGGTTTACCTACGAGCAGTACTTC. It encodes CSARDRFTYEQYF.

The chain uses TRBV28 and TRBJ2-7, with 8 bases that match TRBD2. The germline V gene has CDR1 MDHEN and CDR2 SYDVKM. The CDR3 length is 14 residues. V lost 4 bases, J lost 6 bases, and 8 bases stayed unmatched. CDR3 bases: TGTGCCAGCAGTTCCGCTAGCGGGTTAACCGAGCAGTACTTC. The encoded protein is CASSSASGLTEQYF.

This clonotype was counted only a few times. This chain connects TRBV7-2 to TRBJ2-4; D gene unclear. V dropped 2 bases and J dropped 6 bases, with 11 bases sitting between them. The CDR3 has 14 residues. CDR1 and CDR2 from the germline V gene are SGHTA and FQGNSA. Here the CDR3 DNA reads TGTGCCAGCAGCTTAATGGGGATTTCAAACATTCAGTACTTC. Amino acids: CASSLMGISNIQYF.

This chain connects TRBV7-9 to TRBJ2-4, with D tentatively TRBD2 (6 bases). Germline CDR1 SEHNR, CDR2 FQNEAQ (reference sequence). V was pared by 1 base and J by 0 bases, with 7 bases between. This CDR3 region has 15 residues. The DNA for the CDR3 is TGTGCCAGCAGCTTAGGCGGGGAAGCCAAAAACATTCAGTACTTC. Translating gives CASSLGGEAKNIQYF. Complete variable domain (other parts from reference TRBV7-9 and TRBJ2-4): DTGVSQNPRHKITKRGQNVTFRCDPISEHNRLYWYRQTLGQGPEFLTYFQNEAQLEKSRLLSDRFSAERPKGSFSTLEIQRTEQGDSAMYLCASSLGGEAKNIQYFGAGTRLSVL.

The table lists this clonotype with many counts. The chain uses TRBV5-1 and TRBJ2-5; weak D call: TRBD2 (5 bases). Germline V lookup: CDR1 SGHRS, CDR2 YFSETQ. The V end was cut by 4 bases, the J end by 1 base, with 8 bases between. The CDR3 consists of 13 residues. The DNA of the CDR3 is TGCGCCAGCAGCGGAGCGGTCCAAGAGACCCAGTACTTC. It codes for CASSGAVQETQYF. The full variable domain, completed using reference TRBV5-1 and TRBJ2-5, is KAGVTQTPRYLIKTRGQQVTLSCSPISGHRSVSWYQQTPGQGLQFLFEYFSETQRNKGNFPGRFSGRQFSNSRSEMNVSTLELGDSALYLCASSGAVQETQYFGPGTRLLVL.

Only a few counts were recorded for this clonotype. J is TRBJ2-7 and V is TRBV10-3; D call uncertain. V was clipped by 3 bases and J by 4 bases, with 7 bases between them. The CDR3 totals 12 residues. The germline CDR1 and CDR2 sequences are ENHRY and SYGVKD. Here the CDR3 reads CAISEQTYEQYF. In DNA form, the CDR3 reads TGTGCCATCAGTGAACAGACATACGAGCAGTACTTC.

The rearrangement joins TRBV14 to TRBJ1-1, with D hard to call. The CDR3 has 10 residues. The germline V and J ends were trimmed by 2 bases and 8 bases, with 3 bases remaining between them. Germline CDR1 reads SGHDN; CDR2 reads FVKESK. The CDR3 here is CASSQQEAFF. The CDR3 bases are TGTGCCAGCAGCCAACAGGAAGCTTTCTTT.

This clonotype has only a few counts. The chain employs TRBV7-9 and TRBJ2-3; maybe TRBD2 (6 bases). V was shortened by 2 bases and J by 6 bases, with 9 bases between the two germline ends. The CDR3 runs to 13 residues. The germline gives CDR1 SEHNR, CDR2 FQNEAQ (reference sequence). The CDR3 DNA follows: TGTGCCAGCAGCTTATGGGGGGATGATACGCAGTATTTT. Its translation: CASSLWGDDTQYF.

This clonotype was counted ten times or more. The chain joins TRBV7-2 to TRBJ1-5; weak D call: TRBD1 (6 bases). CDR3 length: 15 amino acids. From germline, CDR1 is SGHTA and CDR2 FQGNSA. Between the trimmed V and J ends, which lost 3 bases and 4 bases, there was a span of 13 bases. The CDR3 protein is CASSFNRERNQPQHF. Here the CDR3 DNA reads TGTGCCAGCAGCTTCAACAGGGAGAGGAATCAGCCCCAGCATTTT.

A few counts support this clonotype. This sequence joins TRBV12-3 or TRBV12-4 and TRBJ1-4, with D maybe TRBD1 (5 bases). This CDR3 has 12 amino acids. V was trimmed by 4 bases and J by 8 bases, leaving 8 bases between them. The chain's CDR3 is CASSSGSEKLFF. The CDR3 DNA reads as TGTGCCAGCAGTTCAGGGTCGGAAAAACTGTTTTTT.